The 5 T cell receptor beta chains in this list originate from one sample, sequenced in a study of a mutant IDH1 vaccine in newly diagnosed glioma. Time point described: week 35, safety follow-up. Topical imiquimod was applied with each vaccine dose, which held 300 ug of mutant IDH1 20-mer peptide. Measured with immunoSEQ multiplex PCR; TCRdb has only the in-frame clones, and not every one. The sample has tens of thousands of clones, 88% seen once; the top ten hold 4.5% to 6%. Their antigens are not known. Here the sequenced sample was PBMCs, taken from a glioma patient whose treatment included an IDH1 peptide vaccine. These receptors were collected from a woman between 35 and 50 years old with glioma.

The chain combines TRBV7-9 with TRBJ1-1; D gene unclear. From germline, CDR1 is SEHNR and CDR2 FQNEAQ (reference sequence). The CDR3 consists of 14 residues. Trimming shortened V by 2 bases and J by 4 bases, and 11 bases separated the two germline ends. The CDR3 nucleotides are TGTGCCAGCAGCTTAAGCCGGGGATTCACTGAAGCTTTCTTT. This codes for CASSLSRGFTEAFF.

The chain carries TRBV9 and TRBJ2-5; no firm D call. Trimming shortened V by 4 bases and J by 4 bases, and 14 bases separated the two germline ends. The V gene's germline CDR1 is SGDLS and CDR2 YYNGEE. The CDR3 extends over 14 amino acids. CDR3 loop: CASSLHGEGETQYF. CDR3 sequence (DNA): TGTGCCAGCAGCCTGCATGGGGAAGGAGAGACCCAGTACTTC.

V and J are TRBV7-2 and TRBJ2-1, with D hard to call. Trimming took off 4 bases at V and 1 base at J, with 11 bases between the two ends. The CDR3 is made up of 15 amino acids. Germline V gives CDR1 SGHTA, CDR2 FQGNSA. The CDR3 reads CASSYSGRSYNEQFF. CDR3 DNA: TGTGCCAGCAGCTACTCGGGTAGGTCCTACAATGAGCAGTTCTTC.

J is TRBJ1-1 and V is TRBV2; D is undetermined. Trimming removed 7 bases at V and 7 bases at J, with 10 bases between. CDR3 size: 11 residues. Germline assignment: CDR1 SNHLY and CDR2 FYNNEI. CDR3: CASKPDGEAFF. The CDR3 DNA reads as TGTGCCAGCAAGCCGGACGGTGAAGCTTTCTTT.

There are a few counts of this clone. This chain joins TRBV7-9 and TRBJ1-1; D might be TRBD1 (6 bases). The length of the CDR3 is 14 residues. Between the trimmed V and J ends, which lost 1 base and 5 bases, there was a span of 11 bases. CDR1 and CDR2 from the germline V gene are SEHNR and FQNEAQ (reference sequence). The CDR3 DNA reads as TGTGCCAGCAGCTTAGTGGGGGCGCGAACTGAAGCTTTCTTT. Amino acid sequence: CASSLVGARTEAFF.